Below, 13 T cell receptor beta chains from the same sample are listed, as sequenced in a study of blood T cell repertoires in COVID-19. Sequencing used immunoSEQ multiplex PCR; TCRdb keeps in-frame clones, though not all of them. In the table there are more than 250,000 clones, about nine tenths of which are singletons. Sample: PBMCs or T cells enriched from blood (not recorded which). The source is a woman aged 40 to 50 with acute COVID-19.

The CDR3 DNA is TGCGCCAGCAGCTTGGGACAGGGGGCAAATTCACCCCTCCACTTT. Residues: CASSLGQGANSPLHF. The rearrangement uses TRBV5-1 and TRBJ1-6, with 10 bases aligning to TRBD1. The CDR3 runs 15 residues. J lost 7 bases, V lost 0 bases, and 1 base had no gene match. The germline gives CDR1 SGHRS, CDR2 YFSETQ.

The chain recombines TRBV30 with TRBJ2-6; unclear D gene. Germline lookup yields CDR1 GTSNPN and CDR2 SVGIG (reference sequence). This CDR3 contains 15 residues. Deletions cut 1 base from V and 0 bases from J, with 7 bases between. The CDR3 DNA reads TGTGCCTGGAGTGCATCAAACTCTGGGGCCAACGTCCTGACTTTC. Residues: CAWSASNSGANVLTF.

The V call is TRBV9, the J call TRBJ1-1, with TRBD1 identical over 8 bases. Unmatched junction bases numbered 6, after V lost 7 bases and J lost 1 base. The CDR3 length is 14 residues. In germline, CDR1 is SGDLS, CDR2 YYNGEE. CDR3 coding DNA: TGTGCCAGCTCCCTCGACAGGGGGAACACTGAAGCTTTCTTT. It translates to CASSLDRGNTEAFF.

The CDR3 DNA reads as TGTGCCAGCAGCTTAGATGACCCAGGGCAGCCCCAGCATTTT. This sequence encodes CASSLDDPGQPQHF. The rearrangement joins TRBV7-8 to TRBJ1-5; a weak D match, TRBD1 (5 bases). Germline V gene lookup returns CDR1 SGHVS and CDR2 FQNEAQ. The V gene lost 1 base and the J gene lost 7 bases, with 11 bases spanning the gap. The CDR3 runs to 14 residues.

The rearrangement uses TRBV7-9 and TRBJ2-1, with 12 bases lining up with TRBD2. CDR3 size: 14 residues. Germline CDR1 is SEHNR and CDR2 is FQNEAQ (reference sequence). V shed 5 bases, J shed 7 bases, and the junction held 3 bases outside the gene matches. In DNA form, the CDR3 reads TGTGCCAGCAGCGCTAGCGGGAGGGGGAATGAGCAGTTCTTC. Translated: CASSASGRGNEQFF. The variable domain in full, with the rest retrieved from reference TRBV7-9 and TRBJ2-1, is DTGVSQNPRHKITKRGQNVTFRCDPISEHNRLYWYRQTLGQGPEFLTYFQNEAQLEKSRLLSDRFSAERPKGSFSTLEIQRTEQGDSAMYLCASSASGRGNEQFFGPGTRLTVL.

The J gene is TRBJ1-1, the V gene TRBV19; 8 bases align to TRBD1. The CDR3 covers 16 residues. Germline-derived CDR1 and CDR2 are LNHDA and SQIVND (reference sequence). J was trimmed by 5 bases and V by 5 bases; bases with no gene match: 13. The CDR3 coding sequence is TGTGCCAGTAGTTTCGGACAGGGTGGTGAAGGTACTGAAGCTTTCTTT. It is translated as CASSFGQGGEGTEAFF.

This rearrangement joins TRBV15 to TRBJ1-5, with D uncertain. CDR3 size: 16 residues. The V end was cut by 1 base, the J end by 2 bases, with 12 bases between. Looked up from germline, CDR1 is LNHNV and CDR2 is YYDKDF (reference sequence). CDR3: CATSRGTVGGNQPQHF. The CDR3 bases are TGTGCCACCAGCAGAGGTACGGTGGGAGGCAATCAGCCCCAGCATTTT.

The V and J genes are TRBV27 and TRBJ1-5; 11 bases line up with TRBD1. J was trimmed by 6 bases and V by 3 bases; bases with no gene match: 10. The CDR3 sequence is 17 residues long. CDR1 is MNHEY, CDR2 SMNVEV, per germline (reference sequence). CDR3 amino acids: CASSFFSRTGGFQPQHF. In nucleotides, the CDR3 is TGTGCCAGCAGTTTCTTCTCTCGGACAGGGGGCTTTCAGCCCCAGCATTTT.

The chain employs TRBV19 and TRBJ1-1; perhaps TRBD1 as D (5 bases). The CDR3 consists of 14 residues. V shed 5 bases and J shed 3 bases, with 13 bases lying between them. The germline CDR1 and CDR2 sequences are LNHDA and SQIVND (reference sequence). The CDR3 sequence: CASSGAGTYTEAFF. The CDR3 DNA reads TGTGCCAGTAGTGGGGCCGGTACGTACACTGAAGCTTTCTTT.

The chain is built from TRBV18 and TRBJ2-1, with D perhaps TRBD2 (5 bases). V was clipped by 1 base and J by 0 bases, with 10 bases between them. The germline V gene has CDR1 KGHSH and CDR2 LQKENI. The CDR3 covers 16 residues. The CDR3 nucleotides are TGTGCCAGCTCACCACGGACTCCGAGCTCCTACAATGAGCAGTTCTTC. Translation: CASSPRTPSSYNEQFF.

This clone was recorded once. This chain uses TRBV30 with TRBJ1-4; 8 positions agree with TRBD1. V dropped 0 bases and J dropped 4; count of bases not matched to a gene: 7. The germline V gene encodes CDR1 GTSNPN and CDR2 SVGIG (reference sequence). The CDR3 has 16 amino acids. This chain's CDR3 is CAWSVTRGHLNEKLFF. The CDR3 nucleotides are TGTGCCTGGAGTGTAACCAGGGGGCATCTTAATGAAAAACTGTTTTTT.

The chain is built from TRBV28 and TRBJ1-1, with 7 bases matching TRBD1. The V and J ends lost 4 bases and 1 base, in that order; junction bases with no gene match: 6. Germline CDR1 is MDHEN and CDR2 is SYDVKM. The CDR3 extends over 15 amino acids. CDR3 sequence reads: CASSSFQGGNTEAFF. The CDR3 coding sequence is TGTGCCAGCAGTTCGTTCCAGGGGGGGAACACTGAAGCTTTCTTT. The full variable domain, completed using reference TRBV28 and TRBJ1-1, is DVKVTQSSRYLVKRTGEKVFLECVQDMDHENMFWYRQDPGLGLRLIYFSYDVKMKEKGDIPEGYSVSREKKERFSLILESASTNQTSMYLCASSSFQGGNTEAFFGQGTRLTVV.

This sequence joins TRBV7-9 and TRBJ1-2, with TRBD1 matching 12 bases. This CDR3 is built from 18 residues. Unmatched junction bases numbered 6, after V lost 1 base and J lost 0 bases. Germline V CDR1 and CDR2: SEHNR, FQNEAQ (reference sequence). The CDR3 sequence: CASSLDQGTGGSNYGYTF. The DNA for the CDR3 is TGTGCCAGCAGCTTAGATCAGGGGACAGGGGGCTCTAACTATGGCTACACCTTC.